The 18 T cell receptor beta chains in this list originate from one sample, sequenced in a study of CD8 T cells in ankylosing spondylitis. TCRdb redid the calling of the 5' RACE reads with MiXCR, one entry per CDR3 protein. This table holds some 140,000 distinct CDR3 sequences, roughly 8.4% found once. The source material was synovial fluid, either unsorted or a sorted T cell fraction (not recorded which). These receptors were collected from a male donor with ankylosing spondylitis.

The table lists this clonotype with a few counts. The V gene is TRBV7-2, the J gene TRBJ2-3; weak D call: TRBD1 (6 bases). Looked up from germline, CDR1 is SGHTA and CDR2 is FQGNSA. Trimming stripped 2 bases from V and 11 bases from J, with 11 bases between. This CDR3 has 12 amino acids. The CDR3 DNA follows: TGTGCCAGCAGCTTATCTCGAGGGGGGCAGTATTTT. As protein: CASSLSRGGQYF.

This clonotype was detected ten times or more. The CDR3 region is CATSLWGTDTQYF. The DNA of the CDR3 is TGTGCCACCAGCCTCTGGGGCACAGATACGCAGTATTTT. The V call is TRBV15, the J call TRBJ2-3, with D hard to call. CDR1 and CDR2 (germline): LNHNV, YYDKDF (reference sequence). Deletions cut 5 bases from V and 1 base from J, with 7 bases between. This CDR3 comprises 13 residues.

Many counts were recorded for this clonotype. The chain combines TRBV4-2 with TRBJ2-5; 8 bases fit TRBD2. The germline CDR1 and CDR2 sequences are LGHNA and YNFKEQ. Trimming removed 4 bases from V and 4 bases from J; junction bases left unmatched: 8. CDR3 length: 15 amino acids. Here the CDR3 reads CASSLELAVAETQYF. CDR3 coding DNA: TGTGCCAGCAGCCTGGAACTAGCGGTGGCAGAGACCCAGTACTTC.

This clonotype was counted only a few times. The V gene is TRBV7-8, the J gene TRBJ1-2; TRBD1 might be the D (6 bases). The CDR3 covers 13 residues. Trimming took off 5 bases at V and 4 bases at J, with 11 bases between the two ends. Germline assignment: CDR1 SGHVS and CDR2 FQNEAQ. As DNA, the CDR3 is TGTGCCAGCAGCCAGGACAGTTTCTATGGCTACACCTTC. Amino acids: CASSQDSFYGYTF.

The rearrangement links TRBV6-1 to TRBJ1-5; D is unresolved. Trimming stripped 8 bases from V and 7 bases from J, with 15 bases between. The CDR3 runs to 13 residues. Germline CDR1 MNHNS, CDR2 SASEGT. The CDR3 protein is CASAPGGKQPQHF. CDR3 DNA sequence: TGTGCCAGCGCCCCCGGCGGGAAGCAGCCCCAGCATTTT.

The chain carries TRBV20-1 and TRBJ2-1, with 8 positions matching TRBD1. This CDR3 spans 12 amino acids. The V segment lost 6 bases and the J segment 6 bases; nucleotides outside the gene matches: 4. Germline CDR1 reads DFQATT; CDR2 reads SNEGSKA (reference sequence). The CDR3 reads CSARDRTNEQFF. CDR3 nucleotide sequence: TGCAGTGCGAGGGACAGGACCAATGAGCAGTTCTTC.

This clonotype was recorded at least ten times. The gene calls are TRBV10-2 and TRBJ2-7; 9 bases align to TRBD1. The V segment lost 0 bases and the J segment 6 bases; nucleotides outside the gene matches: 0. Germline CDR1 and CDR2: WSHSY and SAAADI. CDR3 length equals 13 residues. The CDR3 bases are TGCGCCAGCAGTGAGTCGGGACAGGGCGAGCAGTACTTC. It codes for CASSESGQGEQYF.

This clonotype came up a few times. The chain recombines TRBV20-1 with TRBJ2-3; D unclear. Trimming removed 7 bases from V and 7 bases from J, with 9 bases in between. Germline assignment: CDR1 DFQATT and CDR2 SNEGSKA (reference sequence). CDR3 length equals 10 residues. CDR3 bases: TGCAGTGGAGTGAGTTATACGCAGTATTTT. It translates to CSGVSYTQYF.

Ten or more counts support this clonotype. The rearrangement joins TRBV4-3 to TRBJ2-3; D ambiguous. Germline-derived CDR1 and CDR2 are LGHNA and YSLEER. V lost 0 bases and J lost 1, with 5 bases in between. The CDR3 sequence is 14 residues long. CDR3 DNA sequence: TGCGCCAGCAGCCAAGATATAGGCACAGATACGCAGTATTTT. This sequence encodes CASSQDIGTDTQYF.

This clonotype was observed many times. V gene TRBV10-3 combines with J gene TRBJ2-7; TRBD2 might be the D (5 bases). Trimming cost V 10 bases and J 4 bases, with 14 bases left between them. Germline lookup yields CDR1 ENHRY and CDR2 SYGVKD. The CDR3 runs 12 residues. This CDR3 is CATTPGLYEQYF. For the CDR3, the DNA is TGTGCCACTACCCCGGGGTTATACGAGCAGTACTTC.

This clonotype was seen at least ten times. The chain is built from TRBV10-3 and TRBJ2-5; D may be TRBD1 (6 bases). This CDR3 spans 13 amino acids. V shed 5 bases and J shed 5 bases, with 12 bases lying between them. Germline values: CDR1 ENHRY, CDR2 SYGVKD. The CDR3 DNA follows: TGTGCCATCAGTCCCAGGGACAAGGAGACCCAGTACTTC. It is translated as CAISPRDKETQYF.

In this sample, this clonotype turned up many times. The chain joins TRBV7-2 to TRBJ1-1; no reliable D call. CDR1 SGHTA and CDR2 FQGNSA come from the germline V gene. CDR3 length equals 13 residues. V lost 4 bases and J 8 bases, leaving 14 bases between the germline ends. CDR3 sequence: CASSSYAGFEAFF. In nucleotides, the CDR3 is TGTGCCAGCAGCTCCTACGCGGGCTTCGAAGCTTTCTTT.

For the CDR3, the DNA is TGCAGTGCGGGGGAGAACCCGGGACTCCAAAATCCTTATCTCTACACCGGGGAGCTGTTTTTT. It specifies CSAGENPGLQNPYLYTGELFF. This chain links TRBV20-1 with TRBJ2-2; possibly TRBD2 for D (6 bases). The CDR3 loop spans 21 amino acids. Trimming removed 6 bases from V and 3 bases from J, with 35 bases in between. Germline V gene lookup returns CDR1 DFQATT and CDR2 SNEGSKA (reference sequence).

CDR3 bases: TGTGCCAGCAGCCGGACTAGCGGTAGCTCTGGGGCCAACGTCCTGACTTTC. Protein sequence: CASSRTSGSSGANVLTF. The chain links TRBV7-2 to TRBJ2-6; 10 nucleotides align to TRBD2. The CDR3 extends over 17 amino acids. Germline lookup yields CDR1 SGHTA and CDR2 FQGNSA. The V segment lost 5 bases and the J segment 0 bases; nucleotides outside the gene matches: 4.

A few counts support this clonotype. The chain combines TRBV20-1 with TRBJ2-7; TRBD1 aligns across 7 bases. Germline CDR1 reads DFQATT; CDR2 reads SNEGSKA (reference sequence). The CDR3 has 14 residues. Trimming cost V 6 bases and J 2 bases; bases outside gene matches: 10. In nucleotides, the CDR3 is TGCAGTGCCGTAGTAGTAAGGGGGCCCTACGAGCAGTACTTC. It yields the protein CSAVVVRGPYEQYF.

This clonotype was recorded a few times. DNA of the CDR3: TGTGCCAGCAGGGGAGACAGGGAGACGCAGTATTTT. Protein: CASRGDRETQYF. The chain employs TRBV7-2 and TRBJ2-3, with 7 bases identical to TRBD1. The CDR3 contains 12 residues. With V trimmed by 6 bases and J by 9 bases, 6 bases remained unmatched. The germline V gene has CDR1 SGHTA and CDR2 FQGNSA.

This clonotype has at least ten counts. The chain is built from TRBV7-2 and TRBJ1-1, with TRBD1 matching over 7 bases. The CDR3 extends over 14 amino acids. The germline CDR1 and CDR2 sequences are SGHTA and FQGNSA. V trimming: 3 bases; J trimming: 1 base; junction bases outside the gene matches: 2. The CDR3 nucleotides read TGTGCCAGCAGCTTTTCAGGGGGGAACACTGAAGCTTTCTTT. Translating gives CASSFSGGNTEAFF.

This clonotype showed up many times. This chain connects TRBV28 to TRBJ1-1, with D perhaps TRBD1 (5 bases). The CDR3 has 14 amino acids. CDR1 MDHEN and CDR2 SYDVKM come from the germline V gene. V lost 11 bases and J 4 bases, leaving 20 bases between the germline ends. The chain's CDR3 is CAGSTGGSITEAFF. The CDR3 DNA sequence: TGTGCCGGATCAACTGGGGGGAGTATCACTGAAGCTTTCTTT.